This TCR beta chain was identified during a study of shared clonotypes between healthy human individuals. As for the study in general: The study drew on two women and a few men aged 18 to 49 as donors.

The V and J ends lost 0 bases and 1 base, in that order; junction bases with no gene match: 7. This CDR3 contains 18 residues. Germline loops: CDR1 LGHNT, CDR2 FRNRAP. Unsorted PBMC DNA was sequenced on ten immunoSEQ deep assay plates. As originally analysed: From ImmunoSEQ came sequences covering only the junction and carrying no quality scores, so filtering differed. The data were produced by immunoSEQ multiplex PCR, yet TCRdb's version contains in-frame clones alone and is incomplete. For V, J and clone size, that table is used; D and trimming come from the DNA. The sample has around 510,000 clones, around 80% seen once. For this clone: Its antigen remains unidentified.

Findings and limits, study-wide: The expectation was that sequencing depth would affect clonotype sharing among donors.

The sequenced sample was PBMCs. This chain connects TRBV12-5 to TRBJ2-3; 10 nucleotides line up with TRBD2. This clonotype was obtained from a woman aged 40-49 years in good health. Some clones in this sample may be carry-over from other donors' samples. The CDR3 is CASGLVRLAGEGTDTQYF. The CDR3 DNA reads TGTGCTAGTGGTTTGGTACGTCTAGCGGGAGAGGGCACAGATACGCAGTATTTT.